Here is one T cell receptor beta chain with its context. These data come from a study of blood T cell repertoires in COVID-19. Profiled with immunoSEQ multiplex PCR; TCRdb holds only in-frame clones, not every one. The table has around 190,000 clones, roughly 83% seen once. Germline V CDR1 and CDR2: MNHEY, SVGAGI. CDR3 length: 15 residues. V dropped 2 bases and J dropped 2; count of bases not matched to a gene: 3. The receptor's source is a woman in her 30s who had recovered from COVID-19. The V and J genes are TRBV6-5 and TRBJ2-3; 8 bases agree with TRBD2. Sequencing used PBMCs or T cells enriched from blood (not recorded which). The CDR3 sequence: CASSYGGGNTDTQYF. The CDR3 bases are TGTGCCAGCAGTTACGGCGGGGGGAACACAGATACGCAGTATTTT.